This entry concerns a single TCR beta chain. Its target is not known. This sample is part of a study of T cell responses to AZD1222 COVID-19 vaccine. Whole-study findings and limits: Nearly half of spike-specific TCRs reportedly target variant regions that are unmutated in the B.1.351 and B.1.1.7 variants.

Assay: immunoSEQ multiplex PCR; the TCRdb copy retains only in-frame clones and omits some. Counted here are about 96,000 clones, 80% to 90% occurring once; the ten biggest clones make up about 1.5%. Germline V gene data show CDR1 as LGHNA and CDR2 as YSLEER. This CDR3 has 15 residues. Trimming removed 1 base from V and 4 bases from J, with 13 bases in between. The sequence was obtained from an adult in good health. The chain combines TRBV4-3 with TRBJ2-5; a possible D gene is TRBD1 (6 bases). The sample was peripheral blood, taken on day 0 of AZD1222 vaccination. Written as DNA, the CDR3 is TGCGCCAGCAGCCAAGGATTCAGGGGACGAGAGACCCAGTACTTC. It yields the protein CASSQGFRGRETQYF.